These 20 T cell receptor beta chains were sequenced from one sample in a study of technical replicates of blood from a handful of donors. Using immunoSEQ multiplex PCR, the repertoire was profiled, and TCRdb retains in-frame clones only, with some absent. This sample yields some 83,000 clones, of which about 92% are seen a single time; about 0.37% belongs to the top ten. The sequencing sample was made of T cells isolated from PBMCs. These receptors were obtained from a human donor in good health.

The chain has TRBV4-3 and TRBJ2-3; 7 positions agree with TRBD2. Germline V gene lookup returns CDR1 LGHNA and CDR2 YSLEER. The CDR3 has 15 amino acids. After removal of 2 bases from V and 2 bases from J, the junction contained 4 bases not matched to a gene. The CDR3 is CASSQQRDLTDTQYF. The CDR3 DNA is TGCGCCAGCAGCCAACAGCGGGACCTCACAGATACGCAGTATTTT.

This clone was seen only a few times. The chain recombines TRBV5-1 with TRBJ1-1; 7 nucleotides agree with TRBD1. The CDR3 loop spans 14 amino acids. CDR1 SGHRS and CDR2 YFSETQ come from the germline V gene. V was pared by 3 bases and J by 8 bases, with 10 bases of the junction left unmatched. CDR3 sequence: CASSSPFGDSEAFF. DNA of the CDR3: TGCGCCAGCAGCTCCCCGTTCGGGGACAGCGAAGCTTTCTTT.

The V call is TRBV6-5, the J call TRBJ1-2, with 8 positions matching TRBD1. The trim removed 2 bases at V and 1 base at J, leaving 3 bases unmatched. CDR1 is MNHEY, CDR2 SVGAGI, per germline. The CDR3 spans 15 residues. The chain's CDR3 is CASSYLTGGNYGYTF. DNA of the CDR3: TGTGCCAGCAGTTACCTTACAGGGGGTAACTATGGCTACACCTTC.

The chain recombines TRBV19 with TRBJ1-1, with TRBD1 matching over 9 bases. The V and J ends lost 9 bases and 0 bases, in that order; junction bases with no gene match: 5. CDR1 and CDR2 (germline): LNHDA, SQIVND (reference sequence). The CDR3 consists of 14 residues. The CDR3 loop reads CASRDRAMNTEAFF. As DNA, the CDR3 is TGTGCCAGCCGGGACAGGGCTATGAACACTGAAGCTTTCTTT.

This clone came up once. V gene TRBV6-5 combines with J gene TRBJ1-2, with 7 bases fitting TRBD1. Germline V gene sequence: CDR1 MNHEY, CDR2 SVGAGI. V gave up 6 bases and J gave up 5 bases; unmatched junction bases: 6. This CDR3 is built from 13 residues. As DNA, the CDR3 is TGTGCCAGCAGCGACGAGACAGGGTATGGCTACACCTTC. Protein sequence: CASSDETGYGYTF.

The chain links TRBV25-1 to TRBJ1-2; perhaps TRBD1 as D (6 bases). V lost 3 bases and J lost 4, with 24 bases in between. Germline assignment: CDR1 MGHDK and CDR2 SYGVNS. The CDR3 runs to 18 residues. This CDR3 reads CASSESGDGRGVLYGYTF. The CDR3, as DNA: TGTGCCAGCAGTGAGTCCGGAGACGGCAGGGGAGTTCTCTATGGCTACACCTTC.

The chain carries TRBV10-3 and TRBJ2-1, with D possibly being TRBD1 (6 bases). CDR1 and CDR2 from the germline V gene are ENHRY and SYGVKD. The germline V and J ends were trimmed by 3 bases and 1 base, with 10 bases remaining between them. The CDR3 covers 15 residues. The CDR3 nucleotides are TGTGCCATCAGTGACCGGACAGCGTCCTACAATGAGCAGTTCTTC. Its protein is CAISDRTASYNEQFF.

The chain links TRBV30 to TRBJ1-1; the D is unclear. Germline CDR1 is GTSNPN and CDR2 is SVGIG (reference sequence). CDR3 size: 12 residues. V dropped 4 bases and J dropped 5 bases, with 11 bases sitting between them. CDR3 DNA: TGTGCCTGGATGCTGGGGAGGACTGAAGCTTTCTTT. It specifies CAWMLGRTEAFF.

V gene TRBV12-5 combines with J gene TRBJ2-5, with a weak D call TRBD2 (5 bases). Germline V gene data show CDR1 as LGHNT and CDR2 as FRNRAP. The V end lost 7 bases, the J end lost 7 bases, and 10 bases lay between the germline ends. The CDR3 spans 11 residues. The CDR3 spells CASAYGGTQYF. The DNA of the CDR3 is TGTGCTAGTGCCTATGGAGGGACCCAGTACTTC.

This clone was observed a single time. This chain uses TRBV5-1 with TRBJ1-2; possibly TRBD1 for D (5 bases). The germline CDR1 and CDR2 sequences are SGHRS and YFSETQ. CDR3 length equals 16 residues. V was shortened by 4 bases and J by 1 base, with 17 bases between the two germline ends. CDR3 bases: TGCGCCAGCAGCCTCCAATCCCAGGGAGGTAACTATGGCTACACCTTC. It is translated as CASSLQSQGGNYGYTF.

This chain links TRBV9 with TRBJ2-3; TRBD2 is a possible D gene (6 bases). Germline assignment: CDR1 SGDLS and CDR2 YYNGEE. The CDR3 covers 15 residues. Trimming stripped 3 bases from V and 11 bases from J, with 22 bases between. For the CDR3, the DNA is TGTGCCAGCAGCGGTGGTGGTAGCGGAAGCTCGAGGCAGTATTTT. As protein: CASSGGGSGSSRQYF.

The chain combines TRBV27 with TRBJ2-7, with a possible D match to TRBD1 (5 bases). Germline values: CDR1 MNHEY, CDR2 SMNVEV (reference sequence). Trimming took off 5 bases at V and 4 bases at J, with 15 bases between the two ends. The CDR3 totals 14 residues. The CDR3 region is CASSPWAGWYEQYF. CDR3 nucleotide sequence: TGTGCCAGCAGTCCCTGGGCAGGGTGGTACGAGCAGTACTTC.

The chain links TRBV5-1 to TRBJ1-1; D may be TRBD1 (6 bases). The germline CDR1 and CDR2 sequences are SGHRS and YFSETQ. Trimming took 4 bases from V and 10 from J, leaving 14 bases between them. The CDR3 totals 12 residues. CDR3 sequence: CASSGRQTGAFF. CDR3 DNA: TGCGCCAGCAGCGGTAGACAGACAGGAGCTTTCTTT.

This rearrangement joins TRBV27 to TRBJ1-1, with a tentative D call TRBD1 (6 bases). Deletions cut 2 bases from V and 10 bases from J, with 14 bases between. This CDR3 comprises 13 residues. Germline CDR1 MNHEY, CDR2 SMNVEV (reference sequence). CDR3 residues: CASSLTGNYLAFF. CDR3 nucleotide sequence: TGTGCCAGCAGTTTAACAGGGAATTATTTAGCTTTCTTT.

The CDR3 DNA reads as TGCGCCAGCAGCTTGCAGGTACTAGGGCCTAATGAAAAACTGTTTTTT. It encodes CASSLQVLGPNEKLFF. This chain links TRBV5-1 with TRBJ1-4; D not certain. Trimming removed 1 base from V and 3 bases from J, with 13 bases in between. Looked up from germline, CDR1 is SGHRS and CDR2 is YFSETQ. The CDR3 is 16 amino acids.

This sequence joins TRBV27 and TRBJ2-4; possibly TRBD1 for D (5 bases). This CDR3 is 16 amino acids long. V dropped 8 bases and J dropped 7 bases, with 24 bases sitting between them. The germline CDR1 and CDR2 sequences are MNHEY and SMNVEV (reference sequence). CDR3 loop: CASVVTGRRGRNIQYF. CDR3 in DNA: TGTGCCAGCGTCGTAACCGGCCGTAGGGGTAGGAACATTCAGTACTTC.

This chain uses TRBV28 with TRBJ2-1; the D gene is possibly TRBD2 (6 bases). V lost 3 bases to trimming and J lost 6 bases, with 12 bases between them. The CDR3 runs 14 residues. The germline V gene has CDR1 MDHEN and CDR2 SYDVKM. The CDR3 loop reads CASSLGGFVNEQFF. The CDR3 nucleotides read TGTGCCAGCAGTTTGGGGGGATTCGTCAATGAGCAGTTCTTC.

The CDR3: CASSPPLNTEAFF. CDR3 in DNA: TGTGCCAGCAGCCCCCCTCTGAACACTGAAGCTTTCTTT. The chain couples TRBV7-3 to TRBJ1-1; no clear D. The CDR3 loop spans 13 amino acids. The germline gives CDR1 SGHTA, CDR2 FQGTGA. With 5 bases removed from V and 0 bases from J, the gap between germline ends came to 7 bases.

This clone was found once. The CDR3 loop reads CASSPGGETQYF. CDR3 sequence (DNA): TGTGCCAGCAGCCCCGGGGGAGAGACCCAGTACTTC. The chain combines TRBV5-4 with TRBJ2-5; a weak D match, TRBD2 (6 bases). With 4 bases removed from V and 4 bases from J, the gap between germline ends came to 8 bases. The CDR3 runs 12 residues. Germline loops: CDR1 SGHNT, CDR2 YYREEE (reference sequence).

This sequence joins TRBV9 and TRBJ2-3; D is possibly TRBD2 (5 bases). Germline V CDR1 and CDR2: SGDLS, YYNGEE. Deletions cut 2 bases from V and 1 base from J, with 11 bases between. The CDR3 spans 15 residues. DNA for the CDR3: TGTGCCAGCAGCGTGGCGGACTTGCGCACAGATACGCAGTATTTT. Translation gives CASSVADLRTDTQYF.